The 11 T cell receptor beta chains in this list originate from one sample, sequenced in a study of blood T cell repertoires in COVID-19. Assay: immunoSEQ multiplex PCR; the TCRdb copy retains only in-frame clones and omits some. The table has approximately 210,000 clones, 89% seen once. Sequenced input: peripheral blood. The receptors stem from a woman in her thirties or forties with acute or convalescent COVID-19.

The chain uses TRBV5-1 and TRBJ1-5; D perhaps matches TRBD1 (6 bases). Germline CDR1 is SGHRS and CDR2 is YFSETQ. The V end lost 0 bases, the J end lost 2 bases, and 9 bases lay between the germline ends. CDR3 length: 15 amino acids. This CDR3 is CASSLASGGNQPQHF. The CDR3, as DNA: TGCGCCAGCAGCTTGGCCTCAGGGGGCAATCAGCCCCAGCATTTT. The complete variable domain, with remaining parts taken from reference TRBV5-1 and TRBJ1-5, reads KAGVTQTPRYLIKTRGQQVTLSCSPISGHRSVSWYQQTPGQGLQFLFEYFSETQRNKGNFPGRFSGRQFSNSRSEMNVSTLELGDSALYLCASSLASGGNQPQHFGDGTRLSIL.

The rearrangement uses TRBV19 and TRBJ1-2, with D tentatively TRBD1 (5 bases). The CDR3 covers 14 residues. Trimming took off 4 bases at V and 0 bases at J, with 9 bases between the two ends. Germline lookup yields CDR1 LNHDA and CDR2 SQIVND (reference sequence). CDR3 sequence reads: CASSTWGANYGYTF. The CDR3 DNA follows: TGTGCCAGTAGTACTTGGGGGGCTAACTATGGCTACACCTTC.

Worth noting for this clone: Other DNA variants within this sample encode the same CDR3. The gene calls are TRBV9 and TRBJ1-5; D gene ambiguous. CDR1 is SGDLS and CDR2 is YYNGEE in the germline V gene. CDR3 length: 14 amino acids. V was cut by 2 bases and J by 1 base, with 7 bases left in between. The CDR3 DNA reads as TGTGCCAGCAGCGTCGGGTCCAGCAATCAGCCCCAGCATTTT. Amino acid sequence: CASSVGSSNQPQHF.

The V gene is TRBV7-3, the J gene TRBJ2-1; 8 positions match TRBD1. Losses at the gene ends were 5 bases for V and 4 bases for J; bases not matched to a gene: 7. Germline lookup yields CDR1 SGHTA and CDR2 FQGTGA. This CDR3 is 15 amino acids long. Here the CDR3 reads CASSPWTGTYNEQFF. The DNA of the CDR3 is TGTGCCAGCAGCCCCTGGACAGGGACGTACAATGAGCAGTTCTTC.

The chain links TRBV5-5 to TRBJ1-2, with 9 bases matching TRBD1. Germline CDR1 SGHKS, CDR2 YYEKEE (reference sequence). V shed 4 bases and J 10 bases; nucleotides not matched to a gene: 8. There are 13 residues in the CDR3. DNA for the CDR3: TGTGCCAGCAGCAGGGGACAGGGTTCTCACTACACCTTC. It codes for CASSRGQGSHYTF.

V usage is TRBV19 and J usage is TRBJ2-5; 11 positions match TRBD2. The length of the CDR3 is 16 residues. CDR1 and CDR2 (germline): LNHDA, SQIVND (reference sequence). Losses at the gene ends were 6 bases for V and 2 bases for J; bases not matched to a gene: 8. The CDR3 DNA sequence: TGTGCCAGTAGACCCCCTAGCGGGGGGCGTCAAGAGACCCAGTACTTC. Its protein product is CASRPPSGGRQETQYF. The full variable domain, rest sourced from reference TRBV19 and TRBJ2-5, is DGGITQSPKYLFRKEGQNVTLSCEQNLNHDAMYWYRQDPGQGLRLIYYSQIVNDFQKGDIAEGYSVSREKKESFPLTVTSAQKNPTAFYLCASRPPSGGRQETQYFGPGTRLLVL.

This clone was seen more than once but under ten times. The V gene is TRBV15, the J gene TRBJ1-2, with 10 bases identical to TRBD1. The CDR3 covers 14 residues. V lost 3 bases and J lost 7; bases outside the gene matches: 5. Germline V gene sequence: CDR1 LNHNV, CDR2 YYDKDF (reference sequence). CDR3 in amino acids: CATSRAGQGPGYTF. The CDR3 nucleotides are TGTGCCACCAGCAGGGCGGGACAGGGGCCTGGCTACACCTTC.

This chain connects TRBV9 to TRBJ1-4; D is undetermined. Germline values: CDR1 SGDLS, CDR2 YYNGEE. With 4 bases removed from V and 7 bases from J, the gap between germline ends came to 8 bases. This CDR3 has 12 amino acids. The DNA of the CDR3 is TGTGCCAGCAGCAAAGAGGTTGAAAAACTGTTTTTT. Its translation is CASSKEVEKLFF.

This rearrangement joins TRBV5-1 to TRBJ2-7, with 7 bases fitting TRBD1. Germline-derived CDR1 and CDR2 are SGHRS and YFSETQ. The trim removed 0 bases at V and 1 base at J, leaving 1 base unmatched. The CDR3 loop spans 14 amino acids. DNA of the CDR3: TGCGCCAGCAGCTTGGGGGGACAGTCCTACGAGCAGTACGTC. Its protein is CASSLGGQSYEQYV.

This chain links TRBV19 with TRBJ1-1, with 9 bases fitting TRBD1. This CDR3 has 14 residues. CDR1 is LNHDA, CDR2 SQIVND, per germline (reference sequence). V was clipped by 4 bases and J by 3 bases; unmatched bases: 3. The CDR3 is CASSKRQGDTEAFF. The CDR3 DNA reads TGTGCCAGTAGTAAGAGACAGGGGGACACTGAAGCTTTCTTT.

This chain links TRBV7-9 with TRBJ2-1; possible D gene TRBD2, 5 bases. The CDR3 sequence is 14 residues long. Germline CDR1 SEHNR, CDR2 FQNEAQ (reference sequence). V shed 1 base and J shed 5 bases, with 9 bases lying between them. Here the CDR3 DNA reads TGTGCCAGCAGCTTAGTAGGGCGGGACAATGAGCAGTTCTTC. Its translation: CASSLVGRDNEQFF.